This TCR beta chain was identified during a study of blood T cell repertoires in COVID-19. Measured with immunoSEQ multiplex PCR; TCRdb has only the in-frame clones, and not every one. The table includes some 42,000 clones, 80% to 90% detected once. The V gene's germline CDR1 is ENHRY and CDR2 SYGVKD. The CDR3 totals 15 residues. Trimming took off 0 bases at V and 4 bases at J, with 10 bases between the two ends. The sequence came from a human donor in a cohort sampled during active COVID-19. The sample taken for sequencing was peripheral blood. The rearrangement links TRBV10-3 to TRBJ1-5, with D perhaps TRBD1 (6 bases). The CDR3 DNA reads TGTGCCATCAGTGAGTCTCGGCAGGGGAATCAGCCCCAGCATTTT. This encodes CAISESRQGNQPQHF.